Below, 19 T cell receptor beta chains from the same sample are listed, as sequenced in a study of blood T cell repertoires in COVID-19. Profiled with immunoSEQ multiplex PCR; TCRdb holds only in-frame clones, not every one. The sample has roughly 160,000 clones, 70% to 90% seen once. Sequencing was done on a sample of peripheral blood. These receptors were obtained from a woman older than 75 with COVID-19, enrolled during active disease.

This clone appeared a single time. This chain links TRBV3-1 (or the pseudogene TRBV3-2) with TRBJ1-2; 7 bases fit TRBD1. Germline CDR1 LGHDT, CDR2 YNNKEL (reference sequence). This CDR3 is built from 14 residues. V shed 0 bases and J 8 bases; nucleotides not matched to a gene: 6. The CDR3: CASSQEGGREGYTF. The CDR3 coding sequence is TGTGCCAGCAGCCAAGAAGGGGGCCGGGAAGGCTACACCTTC.

V is TRBV7-3 and J is TRBJ2-1, with 7 bases that match TRBD2. The CDR3 spans 15 residues. Losses at the gene ends were 0 bases for V and 6 bases for J; bases not matched to a gene: 5. CDR1 is SGHTA and CDR2 is FQGTGA in the germline V gene. The CDR3 region is CASSLTGLDRNEQFF. In DNA form, the CDR3 reads TGTGCCAGCAGCTTAACAGGACTAGATCGCAATGAGCAGTTCTTC.

J is TRBJ1-1 and V is TRBV6-5, with 7 bases aligning to TRBD1. With V trimmed by 1 base and J by 1 base, 3 bases remained unmatched. The CDR3 totals 15 residues. The germline V gene encodes CDR1 MNHEY and CDR2 SVGAGI. CDR3 sequence reads: CASSYWGQPNTEAFF. CDR3 DNA sequence: TGTGCCAGCAGTTACTGGGGACAGCCGAACACTGAAGCTTTCTTT.

This chain's CDR3 is CASSQDLASSYNEQFF. DNA for the CDR3: TGCGCCAGCAGCCAAGACCTAGCGAGTTCCTACAATGAGCAGTTCTTC. This chain joins TRBV4-3 and TRBJ2-1; D might be TRBD2 (6 bases). The CDR3 runs 16 residues. CDR1 and CDR2 (germline): LGHNA, YSLEER. The ends were cut back, 0 bases at V and 1 base at J, with 10 bases in the middle.

J is TRBJ1-4 and V is TRBV3-1 (or the pseudogene TRBV3-2); D perhaps matches TRBD1 (6 bases). Germline V gene sequence: CDR1 LGHDT, CDR2 YNNKEL (reference sequence). V was clipped by 3 bases and J by 5 bases, with 13 bases between them. CDR3 length: 15 residues. CDR3 sequence reads: CASSQLQGTNEKLFF. The CDR3 bases are TGTGCCAGCAGCCAGCTACAGGGTACCAATGAAAAACTGTTTTTT.

V and J are TRBV28 and TRBJ2-7, with TRBD1 identical over 9 bases. The CDR3 loop spans 14 amino acids. Losses at the gene ends were 6 bases for V and 1 base for J; bases not matched to a gene: 4. CDR1 and CDR2 from the germline V gene are MDHEN and SYDVKM. The CDR3 region is CASRGTGFSYEQYF. Written as DNA, the CDR3 is TGTGCCAGCAGGGGGACAGGGTTTTCCTACGAGCAGTACTTC.

V gene TRBV29-1 combines with J gene TRBJ1-4, with 9 bases lining up with TRBD1. The V gene end was trimmed by 3 bases and the J gene end by 7 bases; junction bases not matched to a gene: 9. The CDR3 has 15 residues. The germline V gene encodes CDR1 SQVTM and CDR2 ANQGSEA. CDR3 protein: CSVEGYRGQSEKLFF. CDR3 nucleotide sequence: TGCAGCGTTGAGGGATACAGGGGGCAGAGTGAAAAACTGTTTTTT.

The chain has TRBV10-3 and TRBJ2-7; TRBD1 agrees at 7 bases. With 3 bases clipped from V and 4 bases from J, the junction kept 6 bases outside the gene matches. CDR1 ENHRY and CDR2 SYGVKD come from the germline V gene. CDR3 length equals 14 residues. CDR3 in amino acids: CAISEGTAEYEQYF. CDR3 coding DNA: TGTGCCATCAGTGAAGGGACAGCCGAGTACGAGCAGTACTTC.

V and J are TRBV4-1 and TRBJ1-2; TRBD1 matches 9 bases. CDR1 is MGHRA and CDR2 is YSYEKL in the germline V gene. The CDR3 extends over 15 amino acids. The junction had 5 bases not matched to a gene; V was cut back by 6 bases and J by 0 bases. Here the CDR3 reads CASREQGAANYGYTF. The CDR3 nucleotides read TGCGCCAGCAGAGAACAGGGGGCCGCTAACTATGGCTACACCTTC.

The rearrangement uses TRBV27 and TRBJ2-1; 7 bases fit TRBD1. This CDR3 is 14 amino acids long. With 9 bases clipped from V and 7 bases from J, the junction kept 12 bases outside the gene matches. The germline V gene encodes CDR1 MNHEY and CDR2 SMNVEV (reference sequence). The CDR3, as DNA: TGTGCCAGTTCGCCTTTGGACAGGCCGAATGAGCAGTTCTTC. Its protein is CASSPLDRPNEQFF.

This chain joins TRBV18 and TRBJ1-4; D possibly corresponds to TRBD1 (5 bases). Germline V CDR1 and CDR2: KGHSH, LQKENI. The CDR3 consists of 16 residues. The ends were cut back, 4 bases at V and 0 bases at J, with 12 bases in the middle. The CDR3: CASSRQLITTNEKLFF. The CDR3 DNA follows: TGTGCCAGCTCACGACAGCTAATTACAACTAATGAAAAACTGTTTTTT.

The V gene is TRBV10-3, the J gene TRBJ2-7; possible D gene TRBD1, 5 bases. Looked up from germline, CDR1 is ENHRY and CDR2 is SYGVKD. The V end lost 6 bases, the J end lost 2 bases, and 8 bases lay between the germline ends. This CDR3 contains 12 residues. DNA of the CDR3: TGTGCCATCAGCAGGGTTACCTACGAGCAGTACTTC. Protein sequence: CAISRVTYEQYF.

The J gene is TRBJ1-4, the V gene TRBV5-4, with 9 nucleotides matching TRBD1. J was trimmed by 8 bases and V by 5 bases; bases with no gene match: 10. This CDR3 is 15 amino acids long. Germline V gene lookup returns CDR1 SGHNT and CDR2 YYREEE (reference sequence). The CDR3 here is CASSFGDRVGEKLFF. The CDR3 DNA is TGTGCCAGCAGTTTTGGGGACAGGGTGGGAGAAAAACTGTTTTTT.

The CDR3 DNA is TGTGCCAGCAGCGCCCAGACTACAACCAGTGAGCAGTTCTTC. Translated, it gives CASSAQTTTSEQFF. This chain links TRBV9 with TRBJ2-1; D might be TRBD2 (5 bases). Germline V gives CDR1 SGDLS, CDR2 YYNGEE. There are 14 residues in the CDR3. The V end lost 3 bases, the J end lost 9 bases, and 16 bases lay between the germline ends.

This clone was detected a few times. V gene TRBV7-9 combines with J gene TRBJ1-6; D gene unclear. The germline V gene has CDR1 SEHNR and CDR2 FQNEAQ (reference sequence). The CDR3 sequence is 15 residues long. Between the trimmed V and J ends, which lost 4 bases and 9 bases, there was a span of 16 bases. The chain's CDR3 is CASSSSGEKGSPLHF. The CDR3 nucleotides read TGTGCCAGCAGCTCCTCCGGGGAGAAGGGTTCACCCCTCCACTTT. Drawing the rest from reference TRBV7-9 and TRBJ1-6, the complete variable domain is DTGVSQNPRHKITKRGQNVTFRCDPISEHNRLYWYRQTLGQGPEFLTYFQNEAQLEKSRLLSDRFSAERPKGSFSTLEIQRTEQGDSAMYLCASSSSGEKGSPLHFGNGTRLTVT.

The rearrangement links TRBV5-1 to TRBJ2-2, with 8 bases lining up with TRBD1. Germline values: CDR1 SGHRS, CDR2 YFSETQ. V trimming: 4 bases; J trimming: 6 bases; junction bases outside the gene matches: 14. CDR3 length: 17 amino acids. CDR3 loop: CASSRIASQGAAGELFF. CDR3 sequence (DNA): TGCGCCAGCAGCAGAATAGCCTCGCAGGGGGCTGCCGGGGAGCTGTTTTTT.

This chain joins TRBV4-3 and TRBJ1-6; the D is unclear. The CDR3 spans 19 residues. Germline CDR1 reads LGHNA; CDR2 reads YSLEER. Trimming left V 0 bases short and J 0 bases short, with 15 bases between. CDR3 sequence (DNA): TGCGCCAGCAGCCAAGATGTAAGAGGGTCGAGCTCCTATAATTCACCCCTCCACTTT. This encodes CASSQDVRGSSSYNSPLHF.

The CDR3 DNA is TGCGCCAGCAGTGGCGGGGGAACAGAAGCTTTCTTT. As protein: CASSGGGTEAFF. This chain joins TRBV10-2 and TRBJ1-1, with D possibly being TRBD1 (5 bases). V was shortened by 4 bases and J by 8 bases, with 11 bases between the two germline ends. Germline V CDR1 and CDR2: WSHSY, SAAADI. The CDR3 is 12 residues long.

The chain is built from TRBV11-2 and TRBJ2-2; 7 bases are shared with TRBD1. The germline V gene encodes CDR1 SGHAT and CDR2 FQNNGV. The V and J ends lost 4 bases and 2 bases, in that order; junction bases with no gene match: 7. This CDR3 contains 16 residues. For the CDR3, the DNA is TGTGCCAGCAGCTCGAGGACAGGTCTTAACACCGGGGAGCTGTTTTTT. Residues: CASSSRTGLNTGELFF. Based on the CDR3 plus reference TRBV11-2 and TRBJ2-2, the full variable domain is EAGVAQSPRYKIIEKRQSVAFWCNPISGHATLYWYQQILGQGPKLLIQFQNNGVVDDSQLPKDRFSAERLKGVDSTLKIQPAKLEDSAVYLCASSSRTGLNTGELFFGEGSRLTVL.